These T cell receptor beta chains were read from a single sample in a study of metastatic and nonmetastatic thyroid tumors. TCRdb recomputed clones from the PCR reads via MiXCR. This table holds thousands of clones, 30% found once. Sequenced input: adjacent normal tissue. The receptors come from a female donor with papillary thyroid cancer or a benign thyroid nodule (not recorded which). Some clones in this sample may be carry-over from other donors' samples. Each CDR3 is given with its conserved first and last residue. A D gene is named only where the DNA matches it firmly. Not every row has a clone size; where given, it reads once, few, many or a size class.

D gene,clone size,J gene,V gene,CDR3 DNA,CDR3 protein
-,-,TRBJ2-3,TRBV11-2,TGTGCCAGCAGCTTAGTGGGGACACGCACAGATACGCAGTATTTT,CASSLVGTRTDTQYF
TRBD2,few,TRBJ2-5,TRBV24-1,TGTGCCACCAGTGATGGACTAGCGGGGGCAGAGACCCAGTACTTC,CATSDGLAGAETQYF
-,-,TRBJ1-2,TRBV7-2,TGTGCCAGCAGCTTAATTCACGGGGTTGCATCTGGCTACACCTTC,CASSLIHGVASGYTF
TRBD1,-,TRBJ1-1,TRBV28,TGTGCCAGCAGCTGGGGGCGGGACAGGCCGAACACTGAAGCTTTCTTT,CASSWGRDRPNTEAFF
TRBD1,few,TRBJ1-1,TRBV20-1,TGCAGTGCTAGGGAGGGGGCAAGGACTGAAGCTTTCTTT,CSAREGARTEAFF
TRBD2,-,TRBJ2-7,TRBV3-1,TGTGCCAGCAGCCAAGGGACTAGTCTGGAGCAGTACTTC,CASSQGTSLEQYF
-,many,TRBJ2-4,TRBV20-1,TGCAGTGCTCCCGACGGGGCAGTAGACATTCAGTACTTC,CSAPDGAVDIQYF
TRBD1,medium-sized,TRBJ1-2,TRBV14,TGTGCCAGCAGCCTGGACAGGGGGCCCTTAGTGGGCTACACCTTC,CASSLDRGPLVGYTF
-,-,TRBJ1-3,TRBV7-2,TGTGCCAGCAGCTTAGAGGGCACTCTGAACACCATATATTTT,CASSLEGTLNTIYF
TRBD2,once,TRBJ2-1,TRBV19,TGTGCCGGTAGTGTCGGGACTAGCGGGGGCTACAATGAGCAGTTCTTC,CAGSVGTSGGYNEQFF
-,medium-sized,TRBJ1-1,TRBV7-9,TGTGCCAGCAGCTTAGATTCCAGCCGTGCTGAGGCTTTCTTT,CASSLDSSRAEAFF
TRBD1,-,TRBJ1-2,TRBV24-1,TGTGCCACCAGTGATCGACAGGGATCAGGTCCTAACTATGGCTACACCTTC,CATSDRQGSGPNYGYTF
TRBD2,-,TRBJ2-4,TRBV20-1,TGCAGTACATACAGGGCGGGAGGCAAAAACATTCAGTACTTC,CSTYRAGGKNIQYF
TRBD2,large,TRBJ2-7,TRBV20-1,TGCAGTGCTAGCCCCGGGACTAGCGGGGGGGAGCAGTACTTC,CSASPGTSGGEQYF
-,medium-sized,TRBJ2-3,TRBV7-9,TGTGCCAGCAGCTTACAGGGTACAGATACGCAGTATTTT,CASSLQGTDTQYF
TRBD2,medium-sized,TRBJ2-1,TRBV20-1,TGCAGTGCTGCTCCTAGCGGGAGGGCCGGAATCTCCTACAATGAGCAGTTCTTC,CSAAPSGRAGISYNEQFF
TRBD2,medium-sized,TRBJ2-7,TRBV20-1,TGCAGTGCCCCTGCCACTAGCGGGAGGGCCGCCAACGAGCAGTACTTC,CSAPATSGRAANEQYF
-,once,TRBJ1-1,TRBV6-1,TGTGCCAGTAGCCTCCCCCAGTTTGAAGCTTTCTTT,CASSLPQFEAFF
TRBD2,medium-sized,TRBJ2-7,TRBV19,TGTGCCAGTAGTGGCCCTTCTAGCGGGGGGGCCCGCGAGCAGTACTTC,CASSGPSSGGAREQYF
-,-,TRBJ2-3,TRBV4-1,TGCGCCAGCAGCCAAGTGGGGGCAGATACGCAGTATTTT,CASSQVGADTQYF
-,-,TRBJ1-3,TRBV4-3,TGCGCCAGCAGCCAAGATGTAGGGTTGACTGGAAACACCATATATTTT,CASSQDVGLTGNTIYF
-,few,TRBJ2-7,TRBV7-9,TGTGCCAGCAGCCACGACAGGTACGAGCAGTACTTC,CASSHDRYEQYF
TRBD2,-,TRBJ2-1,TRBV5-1,TGCGCCAGCAGCTTGACGGGTAGCGGGAGTGGCAATGAGCAGTTCTTC,CASSLTGSGSGNEQFF
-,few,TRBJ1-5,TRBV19,TGTGCCAGTAGTAGCCGGGACGACATTACTCAGCCCCAGCATTTT,CASSSRDDITQPQHF
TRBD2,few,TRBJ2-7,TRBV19,TGTGCCAGTAGTCTTCCGGGACTAGGGCTCTACGAGCAGTACTTC,CASSLPGLGLYEQYF
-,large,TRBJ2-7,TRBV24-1,TGTGCCACCAGTGCTGGGATAGACTACGAGCAGTACTTC,CATSAGIDYEQYF
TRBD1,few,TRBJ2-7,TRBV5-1,TGCGCCAGCAGCGTCGGGACAGCAGGCTACGAGCAGTACTTC,CASSVGTAGYEQYF
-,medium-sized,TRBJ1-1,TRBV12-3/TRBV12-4,TGTGCCAGCAGTTTGATCGGTTCCTCGGGACTCACGAACACTGAAGCTTTCTTT,CASSLIGSSGLTNTEAFF
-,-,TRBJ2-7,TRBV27,TGTGCCAGCAGTTTAGGGGCTGGACTAACGTACGAGCAGTACTTC,CASSLGAGLTYEQYF
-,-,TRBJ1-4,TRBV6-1,TGTGCCAGCAGTGCCTGGACAGTTCTTCAGGGGGAAAAACTGTTTTTT,CASSAWTVLQGEKLFF